The source of this T cell receptor beta chain is a study of blood T cell repertoires in COVID-19. Per the original methods: By means of reference gene primer amplification, nucleated cell counts were estimated. Measured with immunoSEQ multiplex PCR; TCRdb has only the in-frame clones, and not every one. That table furnishes V, J and clone size, whereas the DNA furnished D and trimming. The sample records almost 500,000 clones, 75% to 90% being singletons. From germline, CDR1 is LNHDA and CDR2 SQIVND (reference sequence). V dropped 7 bases and J dropped 1; count of bases not matched to a gene: 4. The CDR3 has 14 residues. Cohort placement rested on clinical history that participants reported themselves.

The sequence was obtained from a woman aged 55-70 years who had recovered from COVID-19. This rearrangement joins TRBV19 to TRBJ1-5; TRBD1 agrees at 7 bases. Sequencing was performed on PBMCs or T cells enriched from blood (not recorded which). The CDR3 reads CASTTGESNQPQHF. The CDR3 nucleotides read TGTGCCAGTACAACAGGGGAAAGCAATCAGCCCCAGCATTTT.